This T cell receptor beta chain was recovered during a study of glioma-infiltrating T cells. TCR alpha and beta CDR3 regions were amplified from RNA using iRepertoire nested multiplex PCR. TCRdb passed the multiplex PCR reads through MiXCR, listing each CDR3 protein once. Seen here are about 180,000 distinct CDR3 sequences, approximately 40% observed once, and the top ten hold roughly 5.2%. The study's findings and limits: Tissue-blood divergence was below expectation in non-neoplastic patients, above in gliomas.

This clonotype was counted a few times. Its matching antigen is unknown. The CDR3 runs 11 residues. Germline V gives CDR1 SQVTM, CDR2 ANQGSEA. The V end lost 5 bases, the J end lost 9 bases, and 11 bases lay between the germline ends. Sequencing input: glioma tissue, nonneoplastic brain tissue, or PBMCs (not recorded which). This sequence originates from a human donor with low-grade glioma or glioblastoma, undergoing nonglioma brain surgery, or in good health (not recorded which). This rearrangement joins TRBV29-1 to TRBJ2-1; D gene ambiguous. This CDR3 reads CSVPWASEQFF. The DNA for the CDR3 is TGCAGCGTTCCTTGGGCGAGTGAGCAGTTCTTC.